This T cell receptor (beta chain) originates from a study of blood T cell repertoires in COVID-19. Study in general: T cells, B-cell-depleted T cells, or PBMCs supplied cDNA or gDNA.

Profiling relied on immunoSEQ multiplex PCR, and the TCRdb table lists in-frame clones only, not all of them. The sample lists roughly 110,000 clones; 65% to 80% were seen once. Losses at the gene ends were 4 bases for V and 5 bases for J; bases not matched to a gene: 5. There are 13 residues in the CDR3. CDR1 is SGDLS, CDR2 YYNGEE, per germline. The TCR originated in a man between 65 and 79 years old with acute or convalescent COVID-19. The chain employs TRBV9 and TRBJ2-7; 8 bases are a match to TRBD1. Material: peripheral blood. CDR3 loop: CASSLDRVDEQYF. In nucleotides, the CDR3 is TGTGCCAGCAGCCTGGACAGGGTTGACGAGCAGTACTTC.